The 15 T cell receptor beta chains below all came from one sample that was sequenced in a study of metastatic and nonmetastatic thyroid tumors. TCRdb re-processed the PCR reads through MiXCR. The repertoire holds 21,000 or so clones, with around 16% as singletons. Each patient came to thyroid surgery without any prior treatment (of any kind). The specimen was blood. Every receptor here comes from a female donor with papillary thyroid cancer or a benign thyroid nodule (not recorded which). Some clones in this sample may be carry-over from other donors' samples.

A remark on this clone: This clone may be a read error of a much larger clone one base away. The genes are TRBV19 and TRBJ1-3, with D possibly matching TRBD1 (5 bases). The germline V gene has CDR1 LNHDA and CDR2 SQIVND (reference sequence). This CDR3 has 15 amino acids. CDR3 residues: CACSRGHSSGNTIYF. CDR3 DNA: TGTGCCTGTAGCCGCGGACACAGCTCTGGAAACACCATATATTTT.

This clone was recorded at least ten times. The V and J genes are TRBV20-1 and TRBJ1-6, with unresolved D. Germline V gives CDR1 DFQATT, CDR2 SNEGSKA (reference sequence). The V gene lost 2 bases and the J gene lost 0 bases, with 11 bases spanning the gap. The CDR3 has 16 residues. CDR3 in amino acids: CSARPHVSSYNSPLHF. The CDR3 DNA sequence: TGCAGTGCTAGACCCCATGTGAGCTCCTATAATTCACCCCTCCACTTT.

In this sample, this clone turned up many times. The chain uses TRBV7-6 and TRBJ2-1, with 7 bases aligning to TRBD2. Germline loops: CDR1 SGHVS, CDR2 FNYEAQ. Trimming took 1 base from V and 1 from J; bases not matched to a gene: 4. The CDR3 totals 16 residues. The CDR3 DNA is TGTGCCAGCAGCTTAGTCGGGAGGACATCCTACAATGAGCAGTTCTTC. It specifies CASSLVGRTSYNEQFF.

The sample holds a few counts of this clone. This chain joins TRBV5-1 and TRBJ2-2, with no clear D. This CDR3 region has 14 residues. Trimming removed 3 bases from V and 0 bases from J, with 6 bases in between. Germline V gene data show CDR1 as SGHRS and CDR2 as YFSETQ. The DNA for the CDR3 is TGCGCCAGCAGCTCTTTTTCGAACACCGGGGAGCTGTTTTTT. Amino acids: CASSSFSNTGELFF.

This clone is categorized as medium-sized. The J gene is TRBJ1-2, the V gene TRBV6-1; D possibly corresponds to TRBD1 (5 bases). The CDR3 runs to 16 residues. The ends were cut back, 3 bases at V and 8 bases at J, with 22 bases in the middle. Germline V CDR1 and CDR2: MNHNS, SASEGT. The CDR3 region is CASSDLGGGDPRGYTF. For the CDR3, the DNA is TGTGCCAGCAGTGATCTCGGTGGGGGGGACCCTCGGGGCTACACCTTC.

This clone is medium-sized within its sample. The rearrangement uses TRBV28 and TRBJ1-2; D not resolved. The CDR3 length is 11 residues. The V and J ends lost 8 bases and 0 bases respectively, with 4 bases between them. The germline V gene encodes CDR1 MDHEN and CDR2 SYDVKM. CDR3 sequence: CASGPNYGYTF. In DNA form, the CDR3 reads TGTGCCAGCGGCCCTAACTATGGCTACACCTTC.

This clone was picked up a small number of times. The genes are TRBV6-2 or TRBV6-3 and TRBJ1-2, with D possibly matching TRBD1 (6 bases). Germline lookup yields CDR1 MNHEY and CDR2 SVGEGT. The V end lost 10 bases, the J end lost 7 bases, and 22 bases lay between the germline ends. This CDR3 has 14 amino acids. The DNA of the CDR3 is TGTGCCATCTCTACGACAGGCGCCCTGGCTGGCTACACCTTC. Translating it yields CAISTTGALAGYTF.

Details on this clone: Given a much more abundant clone one base away, this may be a read error. This rearrangement joins TRBV20-1 to TRBJ2-4, with no clear D. The CDR3 is made up of 14 amino acids. The V gene's germline CDR1 is DFQATT and CDR2 SNEGSKA (reference sequence). The CDR3: CIATGKLAKNIQYF. The CDR3 DNA reads as TGCATTGCCACGGGTAAACTAGCCAAAAACATTCAGTACTTC.

This clone showed up many times. The chain joins TRBV20-1 to TRBJ2-7; no clear D gene. The V gene lost 3 bases and the J gene lost 3 bases, with 9 bases spanning the gap. Germline V CDR1 and CDR2: DFQATT, SNEGSKA (reference sequence). CDR3 length: 12 amino acids. CDR3 in amino acids: CSASPLLYEQYF. The CDR3 DNA reads TGCAGTGCTAGCCCCCTCCTCTACGAGCAGTACTTC.

This chain links TRBV4-1 with TRBJ2-1, with TRBD2 matching 10 bases. The V gene's germline CDR1 is MGHRA and CDR2 YSYEKL. The CDR3 has 16 residues. J lost 3 bases, V lost 5 bases, and 7 bases had no gene match. CDR3 in DNA: TGCGCCAGCAGCAAGGAGCGGGGGGGTGTCTACAATGAGCAGTTCTTC. Encoded protein: CASSKERGGVYNEQFF.

This sequence joins TRBV12-3 or TRBV12-4 and TRBJ1-2, with 8 bases fitting TRBD1. This CDR3 has 14 residues. Trimming took 6 bases from V and 8 from J; bases not matched to a gene: 11. CDR3: CASRRDRGAGGYTF. DNA of the CDR3: TGTGCCAGCAGACGCGACAGGGGCGCTGGGGGCTACACCTTC.

This chain uses TRBV4-1 with TRBJ2-1; 7 bases fit TRBD2. Trimming took 1 base from V and 5 from J; bases not matched to a gene: 11. The CDR3 extends over 17 amino acids. The germline V gene has CDR1 MGHRA and CDR2 YSYEKL. This chain's CDR3 is CASSQGALSGKDNEQFF. CDR3 bases: TGCGCCAGCAGCCAAGGCGCGCTGAGCGGGAAGGACAATGAGCAGTTCTTC.

A few counts support this clone. V gene TRBV19 combines with J gene TRBJ1-2; D is unclear. The V end lost 5 bases, the J end lost 6 bases, and 7 bases lay between the germline ends. This CDR3 comprises 11 residues. CDR1 and CDR2 (germline): LNHDA, SQIVND (reference sequence). DNA of the CDR3: TGTGCCAGTAGTGTTTATGATGGCTACACCTTC. Translation gives CASSVYDGYTF.

By proportion, this clone is medium-sized. The chain uses TRBV6-1 and TRBJ1-5, with D perhaps matching TRBD1 (5 bases). Germline V gene sequence: CDR1 MNHNS, CDR2 SASEGT. This CDR3 contains 14 residues. V lost 2 bases and J 11 bases, leaving 16 bases between the germline ends. The CDR3 is CASSEWEGREAQHF. In DNA form, the CDR3 reads TGTGCCAGCAGTGAATGGGAGGGCAGGGAGGCCCAGCATTTT.

The chain employs TRBV20-1 and TRBJ2-7; TRBD2 agrees at 10 bases. The CDR3 runs to 15 residues. CDR1 and CDR2 (germline): DFQATT, SNEGSKA (reference sequence). V was pared by 0 bases and J by 5 bases, with 7 bases of the junction left unmatched. The CDR3 region has the DNA TGCAGTGCTAGAGATGGAGGACTAGCGGCTCACGAGCAGTACTTC. Residues: CSARDGGLAAHEQYF.